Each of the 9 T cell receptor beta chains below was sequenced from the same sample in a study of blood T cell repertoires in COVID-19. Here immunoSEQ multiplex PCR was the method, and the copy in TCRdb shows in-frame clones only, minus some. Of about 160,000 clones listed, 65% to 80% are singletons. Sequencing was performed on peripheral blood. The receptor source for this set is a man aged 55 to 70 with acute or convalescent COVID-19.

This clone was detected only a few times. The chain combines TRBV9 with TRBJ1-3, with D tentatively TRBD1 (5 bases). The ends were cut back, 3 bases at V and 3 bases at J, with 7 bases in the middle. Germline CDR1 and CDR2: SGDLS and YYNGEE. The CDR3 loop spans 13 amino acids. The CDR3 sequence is CASSGQGGNTIYF. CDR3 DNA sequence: TGTGCCAGCAGCGGCCAGGGTGGAAACACCATATATTTT.

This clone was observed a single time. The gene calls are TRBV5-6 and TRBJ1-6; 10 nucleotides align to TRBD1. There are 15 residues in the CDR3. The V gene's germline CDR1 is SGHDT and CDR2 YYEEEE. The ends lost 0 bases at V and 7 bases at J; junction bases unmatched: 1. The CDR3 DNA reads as TGTGCCAGCAGCTTGGGGGGACAGGGGAATTCACCCCTCCACTTT. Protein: CASSLGGQGNSPLHF.

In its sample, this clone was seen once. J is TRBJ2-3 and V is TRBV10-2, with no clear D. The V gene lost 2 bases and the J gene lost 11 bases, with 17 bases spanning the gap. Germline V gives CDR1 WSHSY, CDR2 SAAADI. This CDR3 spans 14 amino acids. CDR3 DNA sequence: TGCGCCAGCAGTGAGGGCAGCGCGTCGGGTAAGCAGTATTTT. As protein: CASSEGSASGKQYF.

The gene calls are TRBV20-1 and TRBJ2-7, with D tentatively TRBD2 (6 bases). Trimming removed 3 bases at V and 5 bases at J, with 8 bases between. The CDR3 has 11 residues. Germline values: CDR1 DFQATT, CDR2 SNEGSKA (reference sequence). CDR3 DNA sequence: TGCAGTGCTAGTAGGAGGGACGAGCAGTACTTC. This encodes CSASRRDEQYF.

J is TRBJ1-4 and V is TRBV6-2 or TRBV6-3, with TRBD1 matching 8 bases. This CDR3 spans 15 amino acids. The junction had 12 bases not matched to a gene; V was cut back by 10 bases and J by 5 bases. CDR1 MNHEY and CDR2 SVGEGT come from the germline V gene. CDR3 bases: TGTGCCACCACCCCCGCGGGACAGGAGAATGAAAAACTGTTTTTT. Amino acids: CATTPAGQENEKLFF.

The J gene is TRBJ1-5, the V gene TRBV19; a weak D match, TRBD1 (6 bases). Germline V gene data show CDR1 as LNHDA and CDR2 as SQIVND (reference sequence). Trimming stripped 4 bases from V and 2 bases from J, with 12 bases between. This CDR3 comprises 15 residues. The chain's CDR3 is CASSNTGFGNQPQHF. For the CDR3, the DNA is TGTGCCAGTAGTAATACAGGGTTTGGCAATCAGCCCCAGCATTTT.

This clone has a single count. The CDR3: CASIRTGSVDGYTF. DNA for the CDR3: TGTGCCAGCATCCGAACGGGGAGCGTTGATGGCTACACCTTC. The V and J genes are TRBV2 and TRBJ1-2; D is unclear. Deletions cut 7 bases from V and 6 bases from J, with 18 bases between. Looked up from germline, CDR1 is SNHLY and CDR2 is FYNNEI. The CDR3 runs 14 residues.

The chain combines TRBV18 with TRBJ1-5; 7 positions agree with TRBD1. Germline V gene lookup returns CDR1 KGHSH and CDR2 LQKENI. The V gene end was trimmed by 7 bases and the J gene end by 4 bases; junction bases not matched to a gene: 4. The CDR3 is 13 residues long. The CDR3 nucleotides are TGTGCCAGCTTAGAGGGGGCGAATCAGCCCCAGCATTTT. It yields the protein CASLEGANQPQHF.

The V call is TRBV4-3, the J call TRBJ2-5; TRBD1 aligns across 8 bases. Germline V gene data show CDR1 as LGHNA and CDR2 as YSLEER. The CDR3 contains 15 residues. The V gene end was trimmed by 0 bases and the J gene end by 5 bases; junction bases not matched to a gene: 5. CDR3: CASSQDGNRGETQYF. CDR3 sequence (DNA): TGCGCCAGCAGCCAAGATGGGAACAGGGGGGAGACCCAGTACTTC.